This TCR beta chain was identified during a study of T cells in Graves' hyperthyroidism and ophthalmopathy. A remark on this clonotype: As yet, its antigen is unknown.

Notes on the study in general: From stable hyperthyroidism, ophthalmopathy was separated by a 13 V-J model.

Amplification of TCR beta CDR3 regions used RNA as the template. RT-PCR in the first round (using the HTBI primer set) targeted the TCR CDR3. MiXCR was run by TCRdb on the multiplex PCR reads, yielding one entry per CDR3 protein. The sample comprises roughly 710,000 distinct CDR3 sequences, approximately 40% of which are singletons, and around 30% rests with the top ten. CDR3 length: 14 amino acids. After removal of 4 bases from V and 9 bases from J, the junction contained 11 bases not matched to a gene. Germline values: CDR1 DFQATT, CDR2 SNEGSKA (reference sequence). This sequence originates from a woman between 35 and 50 years old with Graves' hyperthyroidism. The material sequenced was blood. The chain is built from TRBV20-1 and TRBJ2-5; TRBD2 matches 10 bases. The CDR3 DNA reads TGCAGTGCTATGGGGCTAGCGGGGGCTGAGGCCCAGTACTTC. Translation gives CSAMGLAGAEAQYF.